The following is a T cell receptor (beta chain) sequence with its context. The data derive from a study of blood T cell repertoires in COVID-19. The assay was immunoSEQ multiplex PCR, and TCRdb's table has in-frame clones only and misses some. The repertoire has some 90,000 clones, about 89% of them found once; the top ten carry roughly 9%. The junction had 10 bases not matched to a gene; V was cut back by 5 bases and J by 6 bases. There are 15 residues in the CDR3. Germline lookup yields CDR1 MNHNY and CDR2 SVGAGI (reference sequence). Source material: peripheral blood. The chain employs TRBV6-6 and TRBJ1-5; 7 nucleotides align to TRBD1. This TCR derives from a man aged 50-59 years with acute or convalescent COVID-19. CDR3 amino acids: CASSQEGAWGQPQHF. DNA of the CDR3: TGTGCCAGCAGTCAGGAGGGGGCCTGGGGTCAGCCCCAGCATTTT.